This T cell receptor (beta chain) was sequenced during a study of shared clonotypes between healthy human individuals. CDR1 is SQVTM, CDR2 ANQGSEA, per germline. The length of the CDR3 is 14 residues. Trimming took 5 bases from V and 4 from J; bases not matched to a gene: 9. Original processing notes: From ImmunoSEQ came sequences covering only the junction and carrying no quality scores, so filtering differed. Clones were sequenced by immunoSEQ multiplex PCR, and TCRdb holds only the in-frame ones, with some missing. The D gene and trimming were derived from the DNA, and the V and J assignments and clone size from that table. This table has more than 400,000 clones, around 73% appearing once.

This clonotype originated in a woman aged 40-49 years in good health. Some clones in this sample may be carry-over from other donors' samples. Sample: PBMCs. J is TRBJ2-7 and V is TRBV29-1; 9 bases are shared with TRBD1. The CDR3 nucleotides read TGCAGCGTTAAACCGGGACAGGGTAATTACGAGCAGTACTTC. It translates to CSVKPGQGNYEQYF.